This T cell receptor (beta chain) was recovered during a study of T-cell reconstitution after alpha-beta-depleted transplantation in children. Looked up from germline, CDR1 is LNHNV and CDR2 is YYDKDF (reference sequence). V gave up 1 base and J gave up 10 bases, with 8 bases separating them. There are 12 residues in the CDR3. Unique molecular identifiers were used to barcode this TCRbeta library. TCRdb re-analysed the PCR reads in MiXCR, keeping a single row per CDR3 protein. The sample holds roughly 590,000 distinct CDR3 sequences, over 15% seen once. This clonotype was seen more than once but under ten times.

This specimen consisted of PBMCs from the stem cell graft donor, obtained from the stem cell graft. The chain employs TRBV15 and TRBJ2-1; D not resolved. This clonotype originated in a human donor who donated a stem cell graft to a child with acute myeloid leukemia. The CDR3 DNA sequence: TGTGCCACCAGCAGAGGAGCCACGGAGCAGTTCTTC. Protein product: CATSRGATEQFF.